A selection of T cell receptor beta chains follows, all from one sample in a study of cytomegalovirus exposure and HLA in healthy donors. Profiled with immunoSEQ multiplex PCR; TCRdb holds only in-frame clones, not every one. The sample contains about 130,000 clones, under 10% of which appear only once. The sequenced sample consisted of PBMCs. These receptors all stem from a woman between 40 and 55 years old in good health and CMV-seropositive. CDR3s include the opening cysteine and the closing phenylalanine or tryptophan.

v_call,cdr3_aa
TRBV9,CASSVTSGGAGEQFF
TRBV4-3,CASSQFRTSAYEQYF
TRBV18,CASSQGLNTEAFF
TRBV19,CASRTQLAGVHGELFF
TRBV5-1,CASSLVGTRSYEQYF
TRBV6-5,CASRGQGVYGYTF
TRBV5-1,CASSLGAAGGTNEQFF
TRBV18,CASSPPAVAGGVQYF
TRBV6-5,CASSRIQGSAYEQYF
TRBV5-6,CASSLESGGSYNEQFF
TRBV7-2,CASSSMTGGADSPLHF
TRBV19,CASSGQGYYGYTF
TRBV7-6,CASSLARVGELFF